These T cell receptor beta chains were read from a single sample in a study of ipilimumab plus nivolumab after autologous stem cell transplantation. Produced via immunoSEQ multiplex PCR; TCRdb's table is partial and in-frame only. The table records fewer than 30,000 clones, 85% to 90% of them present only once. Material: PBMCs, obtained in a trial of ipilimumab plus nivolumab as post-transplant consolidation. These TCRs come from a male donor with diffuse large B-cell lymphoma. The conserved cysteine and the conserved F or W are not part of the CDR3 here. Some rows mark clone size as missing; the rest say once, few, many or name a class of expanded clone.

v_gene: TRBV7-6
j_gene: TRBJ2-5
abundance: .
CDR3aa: ASSSDETQY

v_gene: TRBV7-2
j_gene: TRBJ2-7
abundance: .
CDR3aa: ASSLDAGYEQY

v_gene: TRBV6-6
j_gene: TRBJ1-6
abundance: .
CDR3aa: ASTPRDRGSPLH

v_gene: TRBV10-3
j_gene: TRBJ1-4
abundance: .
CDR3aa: AIKAHGGEKLF

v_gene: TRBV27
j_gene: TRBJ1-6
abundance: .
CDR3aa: ASSRYGRESPLH

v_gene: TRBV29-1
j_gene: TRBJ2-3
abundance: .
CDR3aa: SVGADTQY

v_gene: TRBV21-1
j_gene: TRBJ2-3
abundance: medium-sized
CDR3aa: ASSKGVLWIRGGDTQY

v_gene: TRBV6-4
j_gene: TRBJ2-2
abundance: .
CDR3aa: ASRDSLNTGELF

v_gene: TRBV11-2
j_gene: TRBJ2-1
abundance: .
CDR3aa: ASSLASRSPVNEQF

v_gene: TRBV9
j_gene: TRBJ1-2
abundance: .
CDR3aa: ASSVEGFDLYGYT

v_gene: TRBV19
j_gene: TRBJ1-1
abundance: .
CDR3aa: ASSPQGPGTEAF

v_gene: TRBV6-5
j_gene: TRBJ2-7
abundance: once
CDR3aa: ASRTGSYEQY

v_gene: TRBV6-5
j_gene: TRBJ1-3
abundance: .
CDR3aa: ASSYGFSGNTIY

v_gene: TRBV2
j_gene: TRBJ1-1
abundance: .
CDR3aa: ASTPQGANTEAF

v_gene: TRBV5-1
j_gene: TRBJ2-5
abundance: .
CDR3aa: ASSPGLAGGRKTQY

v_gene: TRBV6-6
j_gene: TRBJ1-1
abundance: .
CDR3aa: ASSYGSFTEAF

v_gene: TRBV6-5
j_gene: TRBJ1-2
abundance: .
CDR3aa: ASGETTRGYT

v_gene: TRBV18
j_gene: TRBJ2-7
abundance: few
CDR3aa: ASSPGGGVPYEQY

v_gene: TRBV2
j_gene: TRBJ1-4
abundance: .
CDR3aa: ASSEGLGGGLAEKLF

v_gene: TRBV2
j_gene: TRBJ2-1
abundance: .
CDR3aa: ASSDDRSPNEQF

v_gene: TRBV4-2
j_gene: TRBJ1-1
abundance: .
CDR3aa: ASGQDFPIMNTEAF

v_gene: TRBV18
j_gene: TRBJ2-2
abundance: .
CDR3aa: ASSPRGQNTGELF

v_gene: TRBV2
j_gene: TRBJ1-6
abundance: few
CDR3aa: ASRSGLPNSPLH

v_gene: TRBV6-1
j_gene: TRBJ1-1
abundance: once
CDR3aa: ASNRRGLTEAF

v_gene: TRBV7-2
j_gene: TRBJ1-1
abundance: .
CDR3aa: ASSLSNGEAF

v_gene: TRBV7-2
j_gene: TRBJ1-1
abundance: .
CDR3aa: ASSWTGFEAF

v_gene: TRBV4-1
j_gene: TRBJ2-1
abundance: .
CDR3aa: ASSPDPEGIDEQF

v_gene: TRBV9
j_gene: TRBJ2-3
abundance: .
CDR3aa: ASSALSTDTQY

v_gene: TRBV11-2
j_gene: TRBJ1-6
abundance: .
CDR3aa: ASSWVVTRYGSPLH

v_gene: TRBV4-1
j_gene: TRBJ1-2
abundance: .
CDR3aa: ASRPGTGGYGYT

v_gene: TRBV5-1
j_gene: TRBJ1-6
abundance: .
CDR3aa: ASSEPNSPLH

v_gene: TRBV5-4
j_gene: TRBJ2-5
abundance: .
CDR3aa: ASSLAQETQY

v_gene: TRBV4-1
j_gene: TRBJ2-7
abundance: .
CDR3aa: ASSQIRGKGEQY

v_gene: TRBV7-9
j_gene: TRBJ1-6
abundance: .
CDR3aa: ASSFQTARSPLH

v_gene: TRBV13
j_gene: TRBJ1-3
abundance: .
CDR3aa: ASSSGPGLGSTGNTIY

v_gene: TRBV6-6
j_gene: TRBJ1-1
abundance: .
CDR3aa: ASSDHRGRLGTEAF

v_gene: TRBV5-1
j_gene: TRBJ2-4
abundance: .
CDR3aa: ASSLETKNIQY

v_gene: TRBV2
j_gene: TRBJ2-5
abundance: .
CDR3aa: ASSPGTGLAQY

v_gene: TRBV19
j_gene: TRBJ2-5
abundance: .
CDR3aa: ASSFMGGGPETQY

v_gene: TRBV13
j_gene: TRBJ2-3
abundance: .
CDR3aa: ASSSLTSGSGDTQY

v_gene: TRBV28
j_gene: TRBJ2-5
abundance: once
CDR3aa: ASSFGVTRAQETQY

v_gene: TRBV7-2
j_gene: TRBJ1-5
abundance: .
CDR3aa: ASSLYSGEQPQH

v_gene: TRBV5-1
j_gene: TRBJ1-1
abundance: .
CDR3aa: ASSLARSGTGGRGTEAF

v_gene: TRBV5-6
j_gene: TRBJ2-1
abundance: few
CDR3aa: ASSRGLGSYEQF

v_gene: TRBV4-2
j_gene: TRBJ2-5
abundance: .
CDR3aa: ASSQEGPGGETQY

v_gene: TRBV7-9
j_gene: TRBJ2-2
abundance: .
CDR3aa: ASSFAGGTGELF

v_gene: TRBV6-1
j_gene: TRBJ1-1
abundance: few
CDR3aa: ASITRVPNTEAF

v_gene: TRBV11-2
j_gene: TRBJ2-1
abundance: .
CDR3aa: ASSLGQGNEQF

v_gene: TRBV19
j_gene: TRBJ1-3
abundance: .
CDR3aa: ASLPTVTSGNTIY

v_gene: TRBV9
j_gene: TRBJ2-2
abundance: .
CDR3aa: ASSPKGGRDTGELF

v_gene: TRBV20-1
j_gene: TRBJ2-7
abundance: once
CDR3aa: SFEGDEQY

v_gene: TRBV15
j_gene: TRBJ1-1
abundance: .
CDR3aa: ATSRGFMNTEAF

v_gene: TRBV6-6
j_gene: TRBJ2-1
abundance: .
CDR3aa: ASSTTAGGHYNEQF

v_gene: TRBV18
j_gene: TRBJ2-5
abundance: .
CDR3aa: ASSSGETQY

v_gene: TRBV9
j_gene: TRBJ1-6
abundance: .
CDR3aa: ASSSQRGIAGSPLH

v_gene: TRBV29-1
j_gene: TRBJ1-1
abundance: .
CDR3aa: SATGATEAF

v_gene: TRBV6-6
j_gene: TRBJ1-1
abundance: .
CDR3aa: ASSYGGTGHTEAF

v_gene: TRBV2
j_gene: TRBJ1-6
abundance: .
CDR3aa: ASSATLKGEAYNSPLH

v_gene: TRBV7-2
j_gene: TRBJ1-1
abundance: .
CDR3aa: ASSFLQGNTEAF

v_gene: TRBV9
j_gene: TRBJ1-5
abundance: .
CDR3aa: ASSVDTGAGQPQH